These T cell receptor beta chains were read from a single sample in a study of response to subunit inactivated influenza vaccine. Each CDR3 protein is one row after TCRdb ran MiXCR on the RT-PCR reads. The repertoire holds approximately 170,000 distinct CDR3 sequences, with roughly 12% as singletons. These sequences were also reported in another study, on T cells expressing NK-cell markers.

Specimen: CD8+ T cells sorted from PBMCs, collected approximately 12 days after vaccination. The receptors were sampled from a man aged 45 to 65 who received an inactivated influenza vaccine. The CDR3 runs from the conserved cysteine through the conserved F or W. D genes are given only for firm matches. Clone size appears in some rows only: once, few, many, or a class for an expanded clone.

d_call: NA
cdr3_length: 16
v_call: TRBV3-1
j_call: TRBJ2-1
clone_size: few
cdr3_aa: CASSQDTASRPNEQFF
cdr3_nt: TGTGCCAGCAGCCAAGATACGGCAAGCCGTCCGAATGAGCAGTTCTTC

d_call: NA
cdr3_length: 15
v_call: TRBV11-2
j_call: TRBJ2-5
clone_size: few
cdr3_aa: CASSFGDWYQETQYF
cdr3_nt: TGTGCCAGCAGCTTTGGTGACTGGTACCAAGAGACCCAGTACTTC

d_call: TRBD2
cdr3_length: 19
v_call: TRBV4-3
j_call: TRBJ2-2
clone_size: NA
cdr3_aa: CASSQARLAGNPHTGELFF
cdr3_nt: TGCGCCAGCAGCCAGGCCCGACTAGCGGGAAACCCGCACACCGGGGAGCTGTTTTTT

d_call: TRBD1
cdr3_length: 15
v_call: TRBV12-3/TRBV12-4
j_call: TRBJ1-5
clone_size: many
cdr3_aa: CASSPGQGNNQPQHF
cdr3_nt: TGTGCCAGCAGTCCCGGACAGGGGAACAATCAGCCCCAGCATTTT

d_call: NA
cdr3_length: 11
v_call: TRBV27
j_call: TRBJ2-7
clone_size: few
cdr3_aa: CASIINGEQYF
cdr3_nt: TGTGCCAGCATCATTAATGGAGAGCAGTACTTC

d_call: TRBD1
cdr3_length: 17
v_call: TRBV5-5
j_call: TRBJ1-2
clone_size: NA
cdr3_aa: CASSSAGTGLTPYGYTF
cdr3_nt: TGTGCCAGCAGCTCCGCCGGGACAGGGCTCACCCCGTATGGCTACACCTTC

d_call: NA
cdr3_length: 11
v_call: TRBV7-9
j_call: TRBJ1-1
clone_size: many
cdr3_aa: CASSLKTEAFF
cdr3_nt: TGTGCCAGCAGCTTAAAAACCGAAGCTTTCTTT

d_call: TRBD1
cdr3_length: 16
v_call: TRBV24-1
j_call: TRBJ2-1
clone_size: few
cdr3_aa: CATSDTDRDTYNEQFF
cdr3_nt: TGTGCCACCAGTGATACCGACAGGGATACCTACAATGAGCAGTTCTTC

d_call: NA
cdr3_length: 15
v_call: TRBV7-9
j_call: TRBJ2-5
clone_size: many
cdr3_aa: CASSPADRTEETQYF
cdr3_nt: TGTGCCAGCAGTCCAGCCGACAGGACAGAAGAGACCCAGTACTTC

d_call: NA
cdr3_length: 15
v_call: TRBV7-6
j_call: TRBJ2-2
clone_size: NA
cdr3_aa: CASSRAQFNTGELFF
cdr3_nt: TGTGCCAGCAGCCGCGCACAGTTCAACACCGGGGAGCTGTTTTTT

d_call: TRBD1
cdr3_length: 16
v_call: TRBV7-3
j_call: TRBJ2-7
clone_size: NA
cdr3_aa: CASSLTPGQGYYEQYF
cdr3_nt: TGTGCCAGCAGCTTAACTCCAGGACAGGGATATTACGAGCAGTACTTC

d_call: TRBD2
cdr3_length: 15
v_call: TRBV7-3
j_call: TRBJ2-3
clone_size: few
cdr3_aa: CASSSSGRATDTQYF
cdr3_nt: TGTGCCAGCAGCTCGAGCGGGAGGGCCACAGATACGCAGTATTTT

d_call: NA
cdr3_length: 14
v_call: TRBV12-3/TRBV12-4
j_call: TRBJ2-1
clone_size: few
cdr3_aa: CASSLSASYNEQFF
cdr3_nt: TGTGCCAGCAGTTTATCCGCCTCCTACAATGAGCAGTTCTTC

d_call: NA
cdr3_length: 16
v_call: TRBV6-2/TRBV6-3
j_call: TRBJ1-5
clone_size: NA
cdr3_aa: CASSPRGSWGNQPQHF
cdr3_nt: TGTGCCAGCAGCCCCCGGGGGAGCTGGGGCAATCAGCCCCAGCATTTT

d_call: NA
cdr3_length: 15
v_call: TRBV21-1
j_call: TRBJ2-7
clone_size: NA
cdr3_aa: CASSTRDRDTYEQYF
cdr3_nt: TGTGCCAGCAGCACCCGGGACAGGGACACCTACGAGCAGTACTTC

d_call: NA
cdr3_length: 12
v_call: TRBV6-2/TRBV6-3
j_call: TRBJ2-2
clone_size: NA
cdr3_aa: CASNLGVGELFF
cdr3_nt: TGTGCCAGCAACCTAGGGGTCGGGGAGCTGTTTTTT

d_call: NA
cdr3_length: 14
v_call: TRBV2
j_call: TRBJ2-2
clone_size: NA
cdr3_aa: CASTDRDYTGELFF
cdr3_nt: TGTGCCAGCACGGACAGAGATTACACCGGGGAGCTGTTTTTT

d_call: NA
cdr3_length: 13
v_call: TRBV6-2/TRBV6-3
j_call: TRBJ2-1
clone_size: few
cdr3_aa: CASSGGRYNEQFF
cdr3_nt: TGTGCCAGCAGCGGAGGGCGCTACAATGAGCAGTTCTTC

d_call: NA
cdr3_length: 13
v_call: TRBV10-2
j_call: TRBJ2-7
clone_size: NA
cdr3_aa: CASSVTDAYEQYF
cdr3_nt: TGCGCCAGCAGTGTGACAGACGCCTACGAGCAGTACTTC

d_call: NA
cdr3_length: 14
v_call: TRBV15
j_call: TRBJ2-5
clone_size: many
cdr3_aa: CATSTGGGVETQYF
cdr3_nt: TGTGCCACCAGCACAGGTGGTGGTGTCGAGACCCAGTACTTC

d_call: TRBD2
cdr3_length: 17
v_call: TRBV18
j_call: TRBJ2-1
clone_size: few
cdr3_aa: CASSLRTSGISYNEQFF
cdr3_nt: TGTGCCAGCTCACTCCGGACTAGCGGGATCTCCTACAATGAGCAGTTCTTC

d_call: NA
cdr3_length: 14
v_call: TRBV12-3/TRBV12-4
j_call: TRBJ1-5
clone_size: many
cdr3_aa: CASSLAGDGGPQHF
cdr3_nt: TGTGCCAGCAGTTTAGCCGGGGACGGTGGGCCCCAGCATTTT

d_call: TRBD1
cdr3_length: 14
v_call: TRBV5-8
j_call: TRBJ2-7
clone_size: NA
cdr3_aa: CAISHGTDSNEQYF
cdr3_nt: TGTGCCATCAGCCACGGGACAGACTCTAACGAGCAGTACTTC

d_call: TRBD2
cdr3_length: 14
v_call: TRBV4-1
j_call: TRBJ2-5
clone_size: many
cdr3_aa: CASSQEGGSETQYF
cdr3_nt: TGCGCCAGCAGCCAAGAGGGAGGGAGCGAGACCCAGTACTTC

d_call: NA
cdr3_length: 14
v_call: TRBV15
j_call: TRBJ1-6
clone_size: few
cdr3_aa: CATSNWGAYSPLHF
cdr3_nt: TGTGCCACCAGCAATTGGGGGGCTTATTCACCCCTCCACTTT

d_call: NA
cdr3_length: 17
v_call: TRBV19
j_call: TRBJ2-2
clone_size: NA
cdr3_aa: CASSLVWPTGQNGELFF
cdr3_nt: TGTGCCAGTAGTCTTGTTTGGCCGACAGGTCAGAACGGGGAGCTGTTTTTT

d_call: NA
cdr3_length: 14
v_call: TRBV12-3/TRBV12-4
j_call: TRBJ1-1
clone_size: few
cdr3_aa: CASSFWGLSTEAFF
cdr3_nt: TGTGCCAGCAGTTTTTGGGGTTTGAGCACTGAAGCTTTCTTT

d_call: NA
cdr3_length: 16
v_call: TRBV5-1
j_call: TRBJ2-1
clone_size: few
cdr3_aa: CASSSIQGTPLYEQFF
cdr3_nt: TGCGCCAGCAGCTCAATACAGGGTACCCCCCTATATGAGCAGTTCTTC

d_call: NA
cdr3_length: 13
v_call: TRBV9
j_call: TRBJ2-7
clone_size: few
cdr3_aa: CASSVGQTYEQYF
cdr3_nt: TGTGCCAGCAGCGTAGGGCAAACCTACGAGCAGTACTTC

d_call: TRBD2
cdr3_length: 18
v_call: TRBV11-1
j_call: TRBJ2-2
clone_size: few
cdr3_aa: CASSFISLAGRDTGELFF
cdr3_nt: TGTGCCAGCAGCTTCATATCTCTAGCGGGGAGGGACACCGGGGAGCTGTTTTTT

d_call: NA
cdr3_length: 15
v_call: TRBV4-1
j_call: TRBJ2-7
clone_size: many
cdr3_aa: CASSQVRGTTYEQYF
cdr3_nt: TGCGCCAGCAGCCAAGTCCGGGGGACCACCTACGAGCAGTACTTC

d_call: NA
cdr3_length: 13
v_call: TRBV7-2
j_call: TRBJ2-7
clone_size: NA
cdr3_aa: CASSLAFLDEQYF
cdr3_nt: TGTGCCAGCAGCTTAGCTTTTCTGGACGAGCAGTACTTC

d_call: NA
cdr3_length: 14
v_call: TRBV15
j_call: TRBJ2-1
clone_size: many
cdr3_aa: CATSRSDSYNEQFF
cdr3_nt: TGTGCCACCAGCAGATCCGACAGCTACAATGAGCAGTTCTTC

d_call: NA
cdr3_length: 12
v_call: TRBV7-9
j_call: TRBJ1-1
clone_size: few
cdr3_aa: CASRTTNTEAFF
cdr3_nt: TGTGCCAGCAGGACAACGAACACTGAAGCTTTCTTT

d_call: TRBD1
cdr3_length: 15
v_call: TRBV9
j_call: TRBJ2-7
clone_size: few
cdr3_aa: CASSARDSYSYEQYF
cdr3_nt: TGTGCCAGCAGCGCCCGGGACAGTTACTCCTACGAGCAGTACTTC

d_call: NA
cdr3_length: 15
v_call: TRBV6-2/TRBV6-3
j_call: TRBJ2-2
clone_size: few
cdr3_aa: CASSRGYRETGELFF
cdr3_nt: TGTGCCAGCAGCAGAGGGTATCGAGAAACCGGGGAGCTGTTTTTT

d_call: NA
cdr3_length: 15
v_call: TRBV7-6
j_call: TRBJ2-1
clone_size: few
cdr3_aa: CASSLVEGTYNEQFF
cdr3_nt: TGTGCCAGCAGCTTAGTCGAGGGAACCTACAATGAGCAGTTCTTC

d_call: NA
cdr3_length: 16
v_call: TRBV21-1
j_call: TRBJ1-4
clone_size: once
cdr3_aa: CASSNRPRGPNEKLFF
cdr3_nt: TGTGCCAGCAGCAACCGTCCCAGGGGACCTAATGAAAAACTGTTTTTT

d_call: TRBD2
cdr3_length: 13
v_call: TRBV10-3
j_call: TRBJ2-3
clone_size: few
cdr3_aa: CAISELAGDTQYF
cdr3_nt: TGTGCCATCAGTGAGCTAGCGGGAGATACGCAGTATTTT

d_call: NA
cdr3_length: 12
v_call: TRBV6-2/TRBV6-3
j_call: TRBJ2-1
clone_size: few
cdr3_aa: CASSLTGDEQFF
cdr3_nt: TGTGCCAGCTCCCTTACCGGGGATGAGCAGTTCTTC

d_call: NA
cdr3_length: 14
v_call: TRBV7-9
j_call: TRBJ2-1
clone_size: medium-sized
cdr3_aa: CASSLLQNSNEQFF
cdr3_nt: TGTGCCAGCAGCTTACTTCAGAATAGCAATGAGCAGTTCTTC

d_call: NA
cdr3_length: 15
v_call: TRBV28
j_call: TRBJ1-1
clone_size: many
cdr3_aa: CASSPSQGGNTEAFF
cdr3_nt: TGTGCCAGCAGTCCTTCTCAGGGAGGGAACACTGAAGCTTTCTTT

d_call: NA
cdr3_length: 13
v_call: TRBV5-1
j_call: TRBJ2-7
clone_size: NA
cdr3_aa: CASSDGLGSEQYF
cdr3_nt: TGCGCCAGCAGCGACGGACTGGGCTCCGAGCAGTACTTC

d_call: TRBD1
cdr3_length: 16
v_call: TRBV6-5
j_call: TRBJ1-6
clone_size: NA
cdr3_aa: CASSYSITGGNSPLHF
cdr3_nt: TGTGCCAGCAGTTACTCGATAACAGGGGGGAATTCACCCCTCCACTTT

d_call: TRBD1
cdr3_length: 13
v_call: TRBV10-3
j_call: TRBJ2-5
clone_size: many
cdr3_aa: CAIRSDRVETQYF
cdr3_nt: TGTGCCATCAGATCGGACAGGGTAGAGACCCAGTACTTC

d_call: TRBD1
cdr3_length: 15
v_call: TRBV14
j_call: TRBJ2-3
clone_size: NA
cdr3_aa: CASSQGDRSTDTQYF
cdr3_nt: TGTGCCAGCAGCCAGGGGGACAGATCCACAGATACGCAGTATTTT

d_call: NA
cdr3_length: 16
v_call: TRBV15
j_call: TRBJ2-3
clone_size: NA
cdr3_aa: CATSRVRQLRSDTQYF
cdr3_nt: TGTGCCACCAGCAGAGTGAGACAGCTGAGATCAGATACGCAGTATTTT

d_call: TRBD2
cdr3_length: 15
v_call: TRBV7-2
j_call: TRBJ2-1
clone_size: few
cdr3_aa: CASSFGGSYYNEQFF
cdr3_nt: TGTGCCAGCAGCTTCGGCGGGAGCTACTACAATGAGCAGTTCTTC

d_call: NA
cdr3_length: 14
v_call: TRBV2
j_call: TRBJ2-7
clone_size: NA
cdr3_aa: CASSVLVGTDEQYF
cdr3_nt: TGTGCCAGCAGTGTTTTGGTGGGGACCGACGAGCAGTACTTC